Sequencing of this TCR beta chain was carried out in a study of immune evolution from preneoplasia to lung adenocarcinoma. The method was immunoSEQ multiplex PCR; TCRdb's version includes in-frame clones alone and lacks a portion of them. The sample holds around 6,100 clones, roughly 85% seen once. The germline V and J ends were trimmed by 6 bases and 5 bases, with 13 bases remaining between them. From germline, CDR1 is MDHEN and CDR2 SYDVKM. The CDR3 runs 14 residues. V and J are TRBV28 and TRBJ1-4, with TRBD1 as a possible D gene (5 bases). The sequence came from a person between 45 and 75 years old with lung adenocarcinoma. The material sequenced was FFPE minimally invasive lung adenocarcinoma tissue. The CDR3 sequence is CASSRGPLNEKLFF. The CDR3 bases are TGTGCCAGCAGCCGGGGACCGCTGAATGAAAAACTGTTTTTT.